This T cell receptor beta chain comes out of a study of OX40 agonist ivuxolimab in advanced cancers. As for the study in general: It was ivuxolimab, an agonistic anti-OX40 (CD134) antibody, that patients were treated with. All patients had ivuxolimab intravenously every 2 weeks at 0.01 to 10 mg/kg. Study findings and constraints: There were, on average, more expanded clones in CD8+ T cells than in CD4+.

As regards this clone: The antigen remains undetermined.

V shed 2 bases and J 2 bases; nucleotides not matched to a gene: 2. Germline lookup yields CDR1 SGHTA and CDR2 FQGTGA. The CDR3 extends over 16 amino acids. Systemic immunosuppression or autoimmune disease history was grounds to exclude patients. This table comes from immunoSEQ multiplex PCR, and its TCRdb copy is limited to in-frame clones, with some not included. The data hold approximately 60,000 clones, with over 65% observed a single time. The chain recombines TRBV7-3 with TRBJ2-3, with 12 nucleotides matching TRBD2. The sample was CD4+ or CD8+ T cells sorted from blood, taken in a trial of the OX40 agonist ivuxolimab. The receptor's source is an adult with an advanced solid tumor such as melanoma, head and neck, liver or kidney cancer. The CDR3 reads CASSLGLAGTTDTQYF. DNA for the CDR3: TGTGCCAGCAGCTTAGGACTAGCGGGAACCACAGATACGCAGTATTTT.